The present T cell receptor beta chain was sequenced within a study of blood T cell repertoires in COVID-19. Study as a whole: Sites in the United States, Italy and Spain provided acute and convalescent COVID-19 samples.

The germline CDR1 and CDR2 sequences are MNHEY and SVGEGT. The V gene lost 5 bases and the J gene lost 5 bases, with 12 bases spanning the gap. This CDR3 has 14 residues. Clones were read by immunoSEQ multiplex PCR, and TCRdb kept only the in-frame ones, dropping some. Counted here are under 90,000 clones, around three quarters occurring once; the ten biggest clones make up over 5.5%. The chain carries TRBV6-2 or TRBV6-3 and TRBJ1-4, with TRBD1 as a possible D gene (5 bases). The TCR was taken from a man between 50 and 59 years old with active or convalescent COVID-19. Specimen: peripheral blood. In DNA form, the CDR3 reads TGTGCCAGCAGTGCGGGGGACTTGAATGAAAAACTGTTTTTT. Its translation is CASSAGDLNEKLFF.